The 15 T cell receptor beta chains given below trace back to one sample, sequenced in a study of preoperative IRX-2 immunotherapy in early breast cancer. Here immunoSEQ multiplex PCR was the method, and the copy in TCRdb shows in-frame clones only, minus some. Among around 22,000 clones, roughly 89% were seen once, and the ten largest hold roughly 29%. Treatment here: preoperative locoregional IRX-2 cytokine immunotherapy. The sample was tumor tissue, taken after IRX-2 immunotherapy. Receptors originate from a human donor with breast cancer.

The chain employs TRBV2 and TRBJ1-1; the D gene is possibly TRBD1 (6 bases). This CDR3 has 14 residues. The germline gives CDR1 SNHLY, CDR2 FYNNEI. The ends were cut back, 8 bases at V and 5 bases at J, with 18 bases in the middle. CDR3 DNA: TGTGCCAGCTCCGACACAGGGCTTGGGACTGAAGCTTTCTTT. It specifies CASSDTGLGTEAFF.

The V and J genes are TRBV14 and TRBJ2-5; TRBD2 aligns across 10 bases. The CDR3 contains 14 residues. Germline values: CDR1 SGHDN, CDR2 FVKESK. The junction had 3 bases not matched to a gene; V was cut back by 6 bases and J by 2 bases. The CDR3 sequence is CASSLAGGQETQYF. The CDR3 DNA sequence: TGTGCCAGCAGTTTAGCGGGGGGACAAGAGACCCAGTACTTC.

This rearrangement joins TRBV28 to TRBJ2-1; D is unclear. The CDR3 totals 16 residues. Germline V lookup: CDR1 MDHEN, CDR2 SYDVKM. V was cut by 1 base and J by 5 bases, with 15 bases left in between. CDR3 DNA: TGTGCCAGCAGTTTATCCCTCTCAACACGAGACAATGAGCAGTTCTTC. Protein: CASSLSLSTRDNEQFF.

V gene TRBV5-4 combines with J gene TRBJ1-1, with D tentatively TRBD1 (5 bases). With 0 bases removed from V and 3 bases from J, the gap between germline ends came to 18 bases. Germline assignment: CDR1 SGHNT and CDR2 YYREEE (reference sequence). The CDR3 has 17 amino acids. The CDR3 sequence is CASSLALDSPGHTEAFF. In nucleotides, the CDR3 is TGTGCCAGCAGCTTGGCTCTTGACAGCCCCGGGCACACTGAAGCTTTCTTT.

The chain joins TRBV12-5 to TRBJ1-2; 7 bases are shared with TRBD1. The germline V gene encodes CDR1 LGHNT and CDR2 FRNRAP. J lost 2 bases, V lost 7 bases, and 10 bases had no gene match. CDR3 size: 15 residues. The CDR3 here is CASVRRGQGNYGYTF. The CDR3 DNA sequence: TGTGCTAGTGTCCGAAGGGGGCAGGGAAACTATGGCTACACCTTC.

This chain connects TRBV18 to TRBJ1-1; no clear D. The CDR3 covers 14 residues. CDR1 and CDR2 (germline): KGHSH, LQKENI. The V end lost 3 bases, the J end lost 1 base, and 9 bases lay between the germline ends. The CDR3 sequence: CASSPPHRNTEAFF. CDR3 DNA: TGTGCCAGCTCACCCCCGCACAGGAACACTGAAGCTTTCTTT.

This chain uses TRBV11-2 with TRBJ1-2; D gene ambiguous. The germline V gene has CDR1 SGHAT and CDR2 FQNNGV. Trimming pared 1 base from V and 6 bases from J, leaving 15 bases between. This CDR3 spans 15 amino acids. The CDR3 sequence: CASSLVGREGHGYTF. DNA of the CDR3: TGTGCCAGCAGCTTAGTTGGCAGAGAGGGTCATGGCTACACCTTC.

J is TRBJ1-2 and V is TRBV11-2, with TRBD1 matching 7 bases. V shed 5 bases and J 4 bases; nucleotides not matched to a gene: 10. The CDR3 has 15 amino acids. Germline CDR1 is SGHAT and CDR2 is FQNNGV. The CDR3 coding sequence is TGTGCCAGCAGCCCTCGCGACAGGGTGGGCTATGGCTACACCTTC. It codes for CASSPRDRVGYGYTF.

J is TRBJ2-3 and V is TRBV5-1; 7 bases agree with TRBD1. This CDR3 contains 16 residues. V was clipped by 4 bases and J by 2 bases; unmatched bases: 10. Germline V gives CDR1 SGHRS, CDR2 YFSETQ. The CDR3: CASSVGWDRFTDTQYF. The CDR3 nucleotides read TGCGCCAGCAGCGTTGGTTGGGACAGATTCACAGATACGCAGTATTTT.

The chain couples TRBV5-1 to TRBJ2-2; D remains ambiguous. Trimming removed 2 bases at V and 2 bases at J, with 7 bases between. There are 14 residues in the CDR3. Germline loops: CDR1 SGHRS, CDR2 YFSETQ. CDR3 in DNA: TGCGCCAGCAGCTTCGGCGGTAACACCGGGGAGCTGTTTTTT. Amino acid sequence: CASSFGGNTGELFF.

This rearrangement joins TRBV27 to TRBJ1-1, with 10 bases identical to TRBD1. This CDR3 contains 15 residues. Germline trimming cut 5 bases from V and 5 bases from J; bases unmatched to any gene: 8. The germline CDR1 and CDR2 sequences are MNHEY and SMNVEV (reference sequence). CDR3 coding DNA: TGTGCCAGCAGTCCTCCCCGGACAGGGGGTACTGAAGCTTTCTTT. Translation: CASSPPRTGGTEAFF.

This clone was recorded a few times. This sequence joins TRBV5-5 and TRBJ2-5; D remains unclear. The CDR3 has 13 residues. Germline loops: CDR1 SGHKS, CDR2 YYEKEE (reference sequence). Trimming took off 4 bases at V and 2 bases at J, with 9 bases between the two ends. DNA for the CDR3: TGTGCCAGCAGCCAGCAAGGGCAAGAGACCCAGTACTTC. Translation gives CASSQQGQETQYF.

The J gene is TRBJ2-6, the V gene TRBV27; 8 bases agree with TRBD2. The CDR3 length is 21 residues. Germline CDR1 reads MNHEY; CDR2 reads SMNVEV (reference sequence). Trimming cost V 2 bases and J 1 base; bases outside gene matches: 16. CDR3 amino acids: CASSLGFKMRGDPSGANVLTF. In DNA, the CDR3 is TGTGCCAGCAGTTTAGGATTTAAGATGCGGGGGGACCCTTCTGGGGCCAACGTCCTGACTTTC.

V is TRBV7-9 and J is TRBJ1-1; 7 nucleotides agree with TRBD1. CDR1 and CDR2 from the germline V gene are SEHNR and FQNEAQ (reference sequence). The CDR3 runs 14 residues. The junction had 11 bases not matched to a gene; V was cut back by 7 bases and J by 6 bases. The CDR3 is CASTTRGGTAEAFF. CDR3 bases: TGTGCCAGCACCACCCGAGGGGGCACCGCTGAAGCTTTCTTT.

This chain connects TRBV5-1 to TRBJ2-7; TRBD1 might be the D (5 bases). Trimming took off 2 bases at V and 4 bases at J, with 16 bases between the two ends. Germline V CDR1 and CDR2: SGHRS, YFSETQ. The CDR3 is made up of 15 amino acids. CDR3 in amino acids: CASSFFQGKEYEQYV. CDR3 nucleotides: TGCGCCAGCAGCTTTTTTCAGGGAAAGGAGTACGAGCAGTACGTC.